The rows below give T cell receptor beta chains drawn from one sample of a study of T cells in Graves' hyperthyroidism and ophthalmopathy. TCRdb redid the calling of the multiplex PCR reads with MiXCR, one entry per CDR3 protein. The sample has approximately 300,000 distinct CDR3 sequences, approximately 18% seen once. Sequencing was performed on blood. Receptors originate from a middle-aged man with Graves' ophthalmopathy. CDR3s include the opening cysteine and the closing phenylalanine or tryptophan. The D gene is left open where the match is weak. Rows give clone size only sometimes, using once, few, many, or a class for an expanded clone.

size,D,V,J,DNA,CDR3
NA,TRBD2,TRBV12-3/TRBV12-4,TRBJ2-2,TGTGCCAGCAGTCCCGGGACTAGCGACACCGGGGAGCTGTTTTTT,CASSPGTSDTGELFF
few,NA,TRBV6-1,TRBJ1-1,TGTGCCAGCAGCCGTACCCCCGCGAGGGACACTGAAGCTTTCTTT,CASSRTPARDTEAFF
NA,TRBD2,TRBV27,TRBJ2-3,TGTGCCAGCAGCCCCCCTAGCGGATCAAGGGCGGAGTATTTT,CASSPPSGSRAEYF
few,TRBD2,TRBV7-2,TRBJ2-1,TGTGCCAGCAGCTTAAGGGCTAGCGGGAGTTGGGGCAATGAGCAGTTCTTC,CASSLRASGSWGNEQFF
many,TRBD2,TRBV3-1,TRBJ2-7,TGTGCCAGCAGCCAAGGGGGACTAGCGGGAGGATATGCCTACGAGCAGTACTTC,CASSQGGLAGGYAYEQYF
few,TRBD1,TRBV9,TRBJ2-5,TGTGCCAGCAGCGCGTCGACAGGGGCCCAAGAGACCCAGTACTTC,CASSASTGAQETQYF
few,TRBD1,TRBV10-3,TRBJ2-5,TGTGCCATCAGTGGGGAGGGGACAGGGGGCCGAGAGACCCAGTACTTC,CAISGEGTGGRETQYF
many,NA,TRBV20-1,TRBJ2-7,TGCAGTGCTACCGACCGAGGGCCCAAAACCGAGCAGTACTTC,CSATDRGPKTEQYF
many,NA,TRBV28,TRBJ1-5,TGTGCCAGCAGCCCTCCGGGTGGTGACAATCAGCCCCAGCATTTT,CASSPPGGDNQPQHF
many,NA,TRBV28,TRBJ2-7,TGTGCCAGCGCCACGTCACCCAACTACGAGCAGTACTTC,CASATSPNYEQYF
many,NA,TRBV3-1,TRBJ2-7,TGTGCCAGCAGTCCCGGGACTGACGGCTACGAGCAGTACTTC,CASSPGTDGYEQYF
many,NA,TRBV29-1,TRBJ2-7,TGCAGCGTCGTACCGGACGGAACCTACGAGCAGTACTTC,CSVVPDGTYEQYF
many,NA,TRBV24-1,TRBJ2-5,TGTGCCACCAGTGAGACCGACAAAGAGACCCAGTACTTC,CATSETDKETQYF
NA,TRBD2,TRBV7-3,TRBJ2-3,TGTGCCAGCAGCTCGAGCGGGGCTAGCACAGATACGCAGTATTTT,CASSSSGASTDTQYF
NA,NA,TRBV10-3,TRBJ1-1,TGTGCCATCAGACGGACAGAGAACACTGAAGCTTTCTTT,CAIRRTENTEAFF
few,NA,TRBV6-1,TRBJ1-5,TGTGCCAGCGGGGCAGGGGAATTCGCCCAGCATTTT,CASGAGEFAQHF
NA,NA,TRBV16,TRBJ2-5,TGTGCCAGCAGCCCCTTCGAGGAAGGGGACCGGGACCAGTACTTC,CASSPFEEGDRDQYF
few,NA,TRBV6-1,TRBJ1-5,TGTGCCAGCACCACCAGGGTTAATCAGCCCCAGCATTTT,CASTTRVNQPQHF
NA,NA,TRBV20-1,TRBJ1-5,TGCAGTGCCTATCCGGCAGGGAGGGATAATCAGCCCCAGCATTTT,CSAYPAGRDNQPQHF
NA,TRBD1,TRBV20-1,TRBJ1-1,TGCAGTGCGGGGGACAGGTCGACGTGGGACACTGAAGCTTTCTTT,CSAGDRSTWDTEAFF
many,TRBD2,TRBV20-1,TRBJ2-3,TGCAGTGCAACTCCTCTAGCGGGACCTAGCACAGATACGCAGTATTTT,CSATPLAGPSTDTQYF
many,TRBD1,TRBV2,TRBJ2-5,TGTGCCAGCAGTGGAAATTTGGGACAGGGGGAGACCCAGTACTTC,CASSGNLGQGETQYF
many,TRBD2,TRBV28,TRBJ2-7,TGTGCCAGCAGACCCGGACTAGCGGGAGTTGAGCAGTACTTC,CASRPGLAGVEQYF
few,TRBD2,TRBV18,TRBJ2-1,TGTGGCGGCTCCTCGGGGACTAGCGGGACCAATGAGCAGTTCTTC,CGGSSGTSGTNEQFF
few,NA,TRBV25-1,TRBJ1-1,TGTGCCAGCAGTGAATACAGAGTGAACACTGAAGCTTTCTTT,CASSEYRVNTEAFF
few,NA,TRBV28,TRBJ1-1,TGTGCCAGCAGTTTATTGGTACATAGAACTGAAGCTTTCTTT,CASSLLVHRTEAFF
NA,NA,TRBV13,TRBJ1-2,TGTGCCAGCAGCTTATGGGCAGAGGGGTATGGCTACACCTTC,CASSLWAEGYGYTF
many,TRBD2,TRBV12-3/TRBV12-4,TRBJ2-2,TGTGCCAGCAGTCCTTTAGCGGGAGTGAACACCGGGGAGCTGTTTTTT,CASSPLAGVNTGELFF
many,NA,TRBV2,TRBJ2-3,TGTGCCAGCAGTAAAGCTTGGGTCCCAGATACGCAGTATTTT,CASSKAWVPDTQYF
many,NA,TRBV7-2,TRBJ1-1,TGTGCCAGCAGCCCTTGGAGGATTCCTGAAGCTTTCTTT,CASSPWRIPEAFF
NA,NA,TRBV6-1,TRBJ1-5,TGTGCCAGCAGTCCGGCCGACAGCAATCAGCCCCAGCATTTT,CASSPADSNQPQHF
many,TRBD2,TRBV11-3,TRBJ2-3,TGTGCCAGCAGCGCTTTCCCCTCTAGCGGGATCGCAGATACGCAGTATTTT,CASSAFPSSGIADTQYF
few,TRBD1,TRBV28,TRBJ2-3,TGTGCCAGCAGTCGTCCCGGGACAGGGGTAGATACGCAGTATTTT,CASSRPGTGVDTQYF
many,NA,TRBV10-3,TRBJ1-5,TGTGCCATCAGTTCGGACAGCGCAAGCAATCAGCCCCAGCATTTT,CAISSDSASNQPQHF
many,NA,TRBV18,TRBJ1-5,TGTGCCAGCTCACCAGCCGGGGTTAAGTATAGCAATCAGCCCCAGCATTTT,CASSPAGVKYSNQPQHF
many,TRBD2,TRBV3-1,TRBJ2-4,TGTGCCAGCAGCCAAGGGTCGGGGGGGAGAAACATTCAGTACTTC,CASSQGSGGRNIQYF
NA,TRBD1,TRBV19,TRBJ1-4,TGTGCCAGTAGTATGGGACAGGAGTATGAAAAACTGTTTTTT,CASSMGQEYEKLFF
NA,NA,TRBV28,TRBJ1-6,TGTGCCAGCAACCCCCTAAGGCCTACGAATTCACCCCTCCACTTT,CASNPLRPTNSPLHF
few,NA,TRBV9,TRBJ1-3,TGTGCCAGCGGACCAAACTTCTCTGGAAACACCATATATTTT,CASGPNFSGNTIYF
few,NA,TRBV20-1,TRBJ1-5,TGCAGTGCTAGGGTGTCAGAATCTCAGCCCCAGCATTTT,CSARVSESQPQHF
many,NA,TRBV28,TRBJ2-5,TGTGCCAGCAGGGCAATTCAAGAGACCCAGTACTTC,CASRAIQETQYF
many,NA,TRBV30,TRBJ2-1,TGTGCCTGGAAGGCGGATCCCTACAATGAGCAGTTCTTC,CAWKADPYNEQFF
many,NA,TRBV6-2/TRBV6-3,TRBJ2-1,TGTGCCAGCAGTTACCAGACGGCCAATGAGCAGTTCTTC,CASSYQTANEQFF
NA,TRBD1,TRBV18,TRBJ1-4,TGTGCCAGCTCACCCCAGGGGGGGATCGGTGAAAAACTGTTTTTT,CASSPQGGIGEKLFF
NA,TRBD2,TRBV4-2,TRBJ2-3,TGTGCCAGCAGCCAGCCCTTAGCGGGAGAGGTCACAGATACGCAGTATTTT,CASSQPLAGEVTDTQYF
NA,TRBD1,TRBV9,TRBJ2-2,TGTGCCAGCAGCGTAGGACAGGGTGTGAACACCGGGGAGCTGTTTTTT,CASSVGQGVNTGELFF
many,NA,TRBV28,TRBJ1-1,TGTGCCAGCAGTTGGGCCCTGAACACTGAAGCTTTCTTT,CASSWALNTEAFF
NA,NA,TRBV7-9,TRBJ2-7,TGTGCCAGCAGCTTTCCCGCGGTATCCTACGAGCAGTACTTC,CASSFPAVSYEQYF
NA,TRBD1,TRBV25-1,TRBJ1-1,TGTGCCAGCAGTGATCCCCCTAAGGGGGCCAGCACTGAAGCTTTCTTT,CASSDPPKGASTEAFF
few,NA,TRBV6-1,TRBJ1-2,TGTGCCAGCAGTCCTCAGGGAGGATATGGCTACACCTTC,CASSPQGGYGYTF
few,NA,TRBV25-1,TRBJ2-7,TGTGCCAGCAGTGAATTTGGCGGGGCCTACGAGCAGTACTTC,CASSEFGGAYEQYF
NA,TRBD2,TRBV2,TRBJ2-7,TGTGCCAGCAGGGGACCGACTAGCGCAACCTACGAGCAGTACTTC,CASRGPTSATYEQYF
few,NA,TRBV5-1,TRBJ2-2,TGCGCCAGCAGCTTGAAGACAGGACCGAACACCGGGGAGCTGTTTTTT,CASSLKTGPNTGELFF
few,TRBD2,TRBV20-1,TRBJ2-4,TGCAGTGCTGATACTAGCGTAACCAAAAACATTCAGTACTTC,CSADTSVTKNIQYF
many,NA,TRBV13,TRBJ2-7,TGTGCCAGCAGCCGAATTTACGAGCAGTACTTC,CASSRIYEQYF